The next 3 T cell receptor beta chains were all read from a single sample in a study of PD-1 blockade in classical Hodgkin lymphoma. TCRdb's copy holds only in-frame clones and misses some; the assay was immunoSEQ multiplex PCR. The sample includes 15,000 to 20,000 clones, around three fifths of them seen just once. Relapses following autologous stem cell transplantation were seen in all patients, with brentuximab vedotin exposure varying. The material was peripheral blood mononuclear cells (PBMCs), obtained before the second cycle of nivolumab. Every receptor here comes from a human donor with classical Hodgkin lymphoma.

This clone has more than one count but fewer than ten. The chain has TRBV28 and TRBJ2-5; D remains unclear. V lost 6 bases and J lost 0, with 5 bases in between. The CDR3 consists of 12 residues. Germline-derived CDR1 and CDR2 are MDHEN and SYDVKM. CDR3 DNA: TGTGCCAGCAGAAAGAACCAAGAGACCCAGTACTTC. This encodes CASRKNQETQYF.

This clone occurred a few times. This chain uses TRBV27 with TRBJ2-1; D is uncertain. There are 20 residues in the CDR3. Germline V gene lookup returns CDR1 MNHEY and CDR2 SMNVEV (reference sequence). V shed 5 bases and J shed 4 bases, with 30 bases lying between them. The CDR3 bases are TGTGCCAGCAGTAATCCCTCCGAGGCCCTAAAACCTAGGCCATACAATGAGCAGTTCTTC. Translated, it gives CASSNPSEALKPRPYNEQFF.

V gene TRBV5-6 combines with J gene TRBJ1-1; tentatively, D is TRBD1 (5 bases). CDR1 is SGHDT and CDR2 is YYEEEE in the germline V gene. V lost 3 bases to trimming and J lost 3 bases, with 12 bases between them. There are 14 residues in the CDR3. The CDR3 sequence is CASSSQGGDTEAFF. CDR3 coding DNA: TGTGCCAGCAGCTCCCAGGGAGGAGACACTGAAGCTTTCTTT. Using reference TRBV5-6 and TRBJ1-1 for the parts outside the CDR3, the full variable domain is DAGVTQSPTHLIKTRGQQVTLRCSPKSGHDTVSWYQQALGQGPQFIFQYYEEEERQRGNFPDRFSGHQFPNYSSELNVNALLLGDSALYLCASSSQGGDTEAFFGQGTRLTVV.